A single sample gave rise to the 7 T cell receptor beta chains below, sequenced in a study of human thymus T cells (dated by TCRdb to the early 2020s). The thymus tissue came from surgical resects taken out during corrective cardiac surgery. Libraries came from the immunoSEQ multiplex PCR assay. Sourced from immuneACCESS, this table was stored by TCRdb with only in-frame sequences that have V and J called. A share of the clones is absent; for the studies checked, an unresolved V gene accounts for under half, and the remainder has no known explanation. The sample table contains tens of thousands of clones; only one count was recorded for 96% of them. The ten largest account for 0.025% to 0.035% of the sample. The sample comprised thymus tissue. The source of these receptors is a boy in the first two years of life with a congenital heart defect but otherwise immunologically healthy.

This sequence joins TRBV29-1 and TRBJ2-3; TRBD2 matches 13 bases. J was trimmed by 0 bases and V by 2 bases; bases with no gene match: 8. Germline-derived CDR1 and CDR2 are SQVTM and ANQGSEA. The CDR3 runs to 18 residues. The CDR3 reads CSVELIKTSGGSTDTQYF. For the CDR3, the DNA is TGCAGCGTTGAACTAATAAAGACTAGCGGGGGGAGCACAGATACGCAGTATTTT.

The DNA of the CDR3 is TGCGCCAGCAGACGGGACACCGGGGAGCTGTTTTTT. Its protein is CASRRDTGELFF. The J gene is TRBJ2-2, the V gene TRBV10-1; no reliable D call. The length of the CDR3 is 12 residues. Germline V gene data show CDR1 as WNHNN and CDR2 as SYGVQD (reference sequence). V was shortened by 6 bases and J by 3 bases, with 5 bases between the two germline ends.

This chain connects TRBV27 to TRBJ1-2; 7 bases align to TRBD1. The V gene's germline CDR1 is MNHEY and CDR2 SMNVEV (reference sequence). The CDR3 is 13 amino acids. J gave up 5 bases and V 4 bases, and 4 bases lay outside the gene matches. The CDR3 sequence is CASSWPGGYGYTF. CDR3 bases: TGTGCCAGCAGTTGGCCAGGGGGGTATGGCTACACCTTC.

This rearrangement joins TRBV10-1 to TRBJ2-1; D is perhaps TRBD1 (6 bases). The CDR3 runs 16 residues. Trimming removed 6 bases from V and 9 bases from J, with 24 bases in between. The germline V gene encodes CDR1 WNHNN and CDR2 SYGVQD (reference sequence). The CDR3 is CASSQKTGLGRGEQFF. The DNA for the CDR3 is TGCGCCAGCAGCCAGAAGACAGGACTGGGGCGCGGTGAGCAGTTCTTC.

The chain joins TRBV5-1 to TRBJ1-6; no firm D call. Germline loops: CDR1 SGHRS, CDR2 YFSETQ. The CDR3 length is 15 residues. V lost 4 bases to trimming and J lost 6 bases, with 14 bases between them. The CDR3 protein is CASSEGGPGNSPLHF. The CDR3 DNA sequence: TGCGCCAGCAGCGAAGGAGGACCCGGTAATTCACCCCTCCACTTT.

V and J are TRBV2 and TRBJ2-3, with 11 bases aligning to TRBD2. This CDR3 contains 17 residues. V was pared by 3 bases and J by 3 bases, with 8 bases of the junction left unmatched. Germline V gene data show CDR1 as SNHLY and CDR2 as FYNNEI. CDR3 bases: TGTGCCAGCAGTGAGGATAGCGGGGGGGCCGAAACAGATACGCAGTATTTT. Amino acid sequence: CASSEDSGGAETDTQYF.

A single count supports this clone. J is TRBJ2-4 and V is TRBV5-1; 8 bases map to TRBD2. The CDR3 has 17 amino acids. Trimming cost V 0 bases and J 0 bases; bases outside gene matches: 5. In germline, CDR1 is SGHRS, CDR2 YFSETQ. The CDR3 sequence: CASSLEAGVLAKNIQYF. The CDR3 coding sequence is TGCGCCAGCAGCTTGGAAGCGGGGGTCCTAGCCAAAAACATTCAGTACTTC.